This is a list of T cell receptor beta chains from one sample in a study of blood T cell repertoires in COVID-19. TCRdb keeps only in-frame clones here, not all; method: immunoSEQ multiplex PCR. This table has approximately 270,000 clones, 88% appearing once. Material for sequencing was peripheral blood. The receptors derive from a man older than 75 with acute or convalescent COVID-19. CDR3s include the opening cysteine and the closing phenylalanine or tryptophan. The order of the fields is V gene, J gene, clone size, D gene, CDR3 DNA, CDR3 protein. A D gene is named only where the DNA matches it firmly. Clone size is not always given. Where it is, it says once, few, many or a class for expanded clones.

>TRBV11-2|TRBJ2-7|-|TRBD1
TGTGCCAGCAGCCCCGGGACAGCGAGTTCCTACGAGCAGTACTTC
CASSPGTASSYEQYF
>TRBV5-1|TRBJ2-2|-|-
TGCGCCAGCAGCTTGGGACTTTCTGCATTCGGGGAGCTGTTTTTT
CASSLGLSAFGELFF
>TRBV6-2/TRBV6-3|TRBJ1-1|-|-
TGTGCCAGCAGCAAGGACATTATGAACACTGAAGCTTTCTTT
CASSKDIMNTEAFF
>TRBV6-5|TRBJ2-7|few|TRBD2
TGTGCCAGCCTTATTCGGGGGGGCTCCTACGAGCAGTACTTC
CASLIRGGSYEQYF
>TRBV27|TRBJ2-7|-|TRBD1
TGTGCCAGCAGTACGGGACAGGGGGAATCCTACGAGCAGTACTTC
CASSTGQGESYEQYF
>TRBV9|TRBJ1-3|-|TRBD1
TGTGCCAGCAGCGTAAACGGACAGGGAACTGGAAACACCATATATTTT
CASSVNGQGTGNTIYF
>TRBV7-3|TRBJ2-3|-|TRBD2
TGTGCCAGCAGCTTACGGCTAGCGGGAGATGTTACAGATACGCAGTATTTT
CASSLRLAGDVTDTQYF
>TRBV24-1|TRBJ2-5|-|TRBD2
TGTGCCACCAGCCAGACTAGCGGGAACGGGGTAGGAGAGACCCAGTACTTC
CATSQTSGNGVGETQYF
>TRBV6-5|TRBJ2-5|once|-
TGTGCCAGCAGTTACCTGACAGGGAGGGAGACCCAGTACTTC
CASSYLTGRETQYF
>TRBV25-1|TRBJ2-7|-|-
TGTGCCAGCAGTGATGCCCGGACAGGATCGGGGGACGAGCAGTACTTC
CASSDARTGSGDEQYF
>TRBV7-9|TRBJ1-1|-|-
TGTGCCAGCAGCTTTACGACAGAGAACACTGAAGCTTTCTTT
CASSFTTENTEAFF